This T cell receptor beta chain emerged from a study of T cell changes during pregnancy in multiple sclerosis. The data were produced by immunoSEQ multiplex PCR, yet TCRdb's version contains in-frame clones alone and is incomplete. This table holds just under 80,000 clones, around 93% found once. This CDR3 spans 14 amino acids. Per germline, CDR1 SGDLS and CDR2 YYNGEE. V shed 0 bases, J shed 6 bases, and the junction held 4 bases outside the gene matches. The source is a female donor in good health, enrolled as a control in a pregnancy study. The genes are TRBV9 and TRBJ2-7; TRBD2 matches 9 bases. Material: peripheral blood, obtained in the second trimester of pregnancy. CDR3 bases: TGTGCCAGCAGCGTAGCTAGCGGGGTCGGCGAGCAGTACTTC. Translation gives CASSVASGVGEQYF.